Listed below are T cell receptor beta chains from one sample, sequenced in a study of blood T cell repertoires in COVID-19. TCRdb's table, derived via immunoSEQ multiplex PCR, lists solely in-frame clones and lacks some. The data contain almost 100,000 clones, around 86% of them singletons. The source material was peripheral blood. The receptors shown here come from a man between 45 and 60 years old with acute or convalescent COVID-19. The CDR3 runs from the conserved cysteine through the conserved F or W. The order of the fields is clone size, D gene, V gene, CDR3 length, J gene, CDR3 DNA, CDR3 protein. A D gene is named only where the DNA matches it firmly. Clone size appears in some rows only: once, few, many, or a class for an expanded clone.

NA	NA	TRBV5-1	14	TRBJ1-2	TGCGCCAGCAGCTTGGATCGGACAGTCTATGGCTACACCTTC	CASSLDRTVYGYTF
NA	NA	TRBV6-4	14	TRBJ2-1	TGTGCCAGCAGGACAGGACAGATCGACAATGAGCAGTTCTTC	CASRTGQIDNEQFF
once	NA	TRBV11-2	15	TRBJ2-6	TGTGCCAGCAACCCCAGGGGCGCTGGGGCCAACGTCCTGACTTTC	CASNPRGAGANVLTF
NA	TRBD2	TRBV10-3	14	TRBJ2-7	TGTGCCATCAGTGAGTCTAGCGGGAGCAACGAGCAGTACTTC	CAISESSGSNEQYF
NA	TRBD1	TRBV7-9	14	TRBJ2-2	TGTGCCAGCAGCCCCCGACAGGGGACCGGGGAGCTGTTTTTT	CASSPRQGTGELFF
NA	NA	TRBV4-1	15	TRBJ2-7	TGCGCCAGCAGCCAAGAGCAACTACCCTACTACGAGCAGTACTTC	CASSQEQLPYYEQYF
NA	TRBD1	TRBV4-1	15	TRBJ2-2	TGCGCCAGCAGCCTCGGACAGGGAGGAACCGGGGAGCTGTTTTTT	CASSLGQGGTGELFF
NA	TRBD2	TRBV7-9	16	TRBJ2-2	TGTGCCAGCATCTCCCCAACGGGACTAGCGACCGGGGAGCTGTTTTTT	CASISPTGLATGELFF
NA	NA	TRBV7-3	13	TRBJ2-1	TGTGCCAGCAGCTTAGGACTCACTAATGAGCAGTTCTTC	CASSLGLTNEQFF
NA	TRBD1	TRBV6-5	14	TRBJ1-5	TGTGCCAGCAGTTCCGGGACAGTCCCTGGGCCCCAGCATTTT	CASSSGTVPGPQHF
NA	NA	TRBV3-1/TRBV3-2	15	TRBJ1-2	TGTGCCAGCAGCCCCCTGGTTGATGCGGTTGGGGGCTACACCTTC	CASSPLVDAVGGYTF
once	NA	TRBV12-3/TRBV12-4	13	TRBJ1-2	TGTGCCAGCAGTTTTAGTAACTTGAGGGGCTACACCTTC	CASSFSNLRGYTF
NA	NA	TRBV21-1	15	TRBJ2-7	TGTGCCAGCAAGACTCGGACTAGCGGGAACTACGAGCAGTACTTC	CASKTRTSGNYEQYF
NA	TRBD1	TRBV30	18	TRBJ1-5	TGTGCCTGGAGTGTACTTGACAGGGTATCGGTGGGAAATCAGCCCCAGCATTTT	CAWSVLDRVSVGNQPQHF
NA	NA	TRBV11-2	14	TRBJ2-1	TGTGCCAGCAGCTCGGGACTCCAGGGCAATGAGCAGTTCTTC	CASSSGLQGNEQFF
NA	TRBD1	TRBV5-5	14	TRBJ1-2	TGTGCCAGCAGCTTTGCCCAGGGGGCCGGCGGCTACACCTTC	CASSFAQGAGGYTF
NA	NA	TRBV6-5	14	TRBJ2-2	TGTGCCAGCGGAAGGGGTGCGAACACCGGGGAGCTGTTTTTT	CASGRGANTGELFF
NA	TRBD2	TRBV5-1	15	TRBJ2-2	TGCGCCAGCAGCCTAGCGGGTTCGAACACCGGGGAGCTGTTTTTT	CASSLAGSNTGELFF
NA	NA	TRBV24-1	15	TRBJ2-2	TGTGCCACCAGTGGGGCAGACGGTAACGCCGGGGAGCTGTTTTTT	CATSGADGNAGELFF
NA	NA	TRBV21-1	12	TRBJ1-2	TGTGCCAGCAGCACCCGACAGACAGGCTACACCTTC	CASSTRQTGYTF
NA	NA	TRBV10-3	9	TRBJ2-7	TGTGCCAAAGCTTACGAGCAGTACTTC	CAKAYEQYF
NA	NA	TRBV12-5	17	TRBJ1-1	TGTGCTAGTGGTTTGGTACTTGTACAGCTGGATAACACTGAAGCTTTCTTT	CASGLVLVQLDNTEAFF
few	TRBD1	TRBV10-3	14	TRBJ1-1	TGTGCCATCAGAGGGACAGGGAGGAACACTGAAGCTTTCTTT	CAIRGTGRNTEAFF
NA	TRBD2	TRBV10-2	16	TRBJ2-6	TGCGCCAGCAGAACTAGCGGCAGCTCTGGGGCCAACGTCCTGACTTTC	CASRTSGSSGANVLTF
NA	NA	TRBV5-1	13	TRBJ2-7	TGCGCCAGCAGCCGGTCTCGCCCACACGAGCAGTACTTC	CASSRSRPHEQYF
NA	TRBD2	TRBV18	17	TRBJ2-1	TGTGCCAGCTCACCGGGGACTAGCGGGCGCTCCTACAATGAGCAGTTCTTC	CASSPGTSGRSYNEQFF
NA	NA	TRBV7-8	13	TRBJ2-7	TGTGCCAGCAGCTTGCCGCTAGTCCACGAGCAGTACTTC	CASSLPLVHEQYF
NA	TRBD1	TRBV4-2	17	TRBJ2-1	TGTGCCAGCAGCCAATACTCCGGGACAGGCTCCTACAATGAGCAGTTCTTC	CASSQYSGTGSYNEQFF
many	NA	TRBV7-8	14	TRBJ2-1	TGTGCCAGCAGCCTCCTTGGAGCCTACAATGAGCAGTTCTTC	CASSLLGAYNEQFF
NA	TRBD2	TRBV27	15	TRBJ2-7	TGTGCCAGCAGTAGGGGACTAGCGGGAGTCTACGAGCAGTACTTC	CASSRGLAGVYEQYF
NA	NA	TRBV6-5	13	TRBJ1-1	TGTGCCACCCGACAGACACAGAACACTGAAGCTTTCTTT	CATRQTQNTEAFF
NA	NA	TRBV6-1	17	TRBJ2-2	TGTGCCAGCAGTGAAGTGCTCCCCAACAGGGTCACCGGGGAGCTGTTTTTT	CASSEVLPNRVTGELFF
NA	TRBD1	TRBV19	16	TRBJ2-7	TGTGCCAGTAGTATTACAGGGGGCCCTAGGGATTCCGAGCAGTACTTC	CASSITGGPRDSEQYF
NA	TRBD2	TRBV11-2	15	TRBJ2-7	TGTGCCAGCAGCTTTTTGGCTAGCGGGTCCCGCGAGCAGTACTTC	CASSFLASGSREQYF
NA	TRBD2	TRBV5-4	16	TRBJ2-3	TGTGCCAGCAGCTTTAGACTAGCGGGAAATGCAGATACGCAGTATTTT	CASSFRLAGNADTQYF
NA	TRBD2	TRBV6-6	15	TRBJ2-1	TGTGCCAGCTGGGATGGACTAGCGGAGGGGTTGGAGCAGTTCTTC	CASWDGLAEGLEQFF
NA	NA	TRBV14	16	TRBJ2-3	TGTGCCAGCAGCCGGAAGGGGCAGGGGCGGACAGATACGCAGTATTTT	CASSRKGQGRTDTQYF
NA	NA	TRBV6-6	16	TRBJ1-3	TGTGCCAGCAGTTACGGGGGACAACAATCTGGAAACACCATATATTTT	CASSYGGQQSGNTIYF
NA	TRBD2	TRBV6-4	18	TRBJ2-7	TGTGCCAGCAGTGGGTGGCGGGAGGGTAGTTTTCGCTCCTACGAGCAGTACTTC	CASSGWREGSFRSYEQYF
NA	NA	TRBV19	11	TRBJ1-1	TGTGCCAGTAGTATAGCAACTGAAGCTTTCTTT	CASSIATEAFF
NA	NA	TRBV6-2/TRBV6-3	14	TRBJ2-5	TGTGCCAGCAGTTACCATCGGGGCCAAGAGACCCAGTACTTC	CASSYHRGQETQYF
NA	TRBD1	TRBV11-2	14	TRBJ2-5	TGTGCCAGCAGCTTGGGACAGGGTAGGAAGACCCAGTACTTC	CASSLGQGRKTQYF
NA	NA	TRBV5-6	13	TRBJ1-5	TGTGCCAGCACCCCCGGGCCGGGGCAGCCCCAGCATTTT	CASTPGPGQPQHF
NA	NA	TRBV3-1/TRBV3-2	15	TRBJ2-3	TGTGCCAGCAGCCCTCTAGTAATTAGCACAGATACGCAGTATTTT	CASSPLVISTDTQYF
NA	NA	TRBV2	14	TRBJ1-2	TGTGCCAGCAGCCGGCACAGGGAGGGCTATGGCTACACCTTC	CASSRHREGYGYTF
NA	NA	TRBV7-9	10	TRBJ1-1	TGTGCCGGGGGGGCTACTGAAGCTTTCTTT	CAGGATEAFF
once	NA	TRBV5-4	15	TRBJ2-5	TGTGCCAGCAGAGGTGGGCTAGCCGGGCAAGAGACCCAGTACTTC	CASRGGLAGQETQYF
NA	NA	TRBV29-1	15	TRBJ2-1	TGCAGCGTTGAAGGGGGAGTGGAGGTATTTAGTGAGCAGTTCTTC	CSVEGGVEVFSEQFF
NA	NA	TRBV30	13	TRBJ1-4	TGTGCCTGCGGTGGTGCAACTAATGAAAAACTGTTTTTT	CACGGATNEKLFF
few	TRBD1	TRBV9	15	TRBJ1-2	TGTGCCAGCAGCCCGACAGGGGGATTTAACTATGGCTACACCTTC	CASSPTGGFNYGYTF
NA	TRBD1	TRBV2	14	TRBJ1-4	TGTGCCAGCAAGAGACAGGGGGCGAATGAAAAACTGTTTTTT	CASKRQGANEKLFF
NA	TRBD2	TRBV5-4	15	TRBJ2-7	TGTGCCAGCAGCTTGGGGGGCGGGGGCTCCTACGAGCAGTACTTC	CASSLGGGGSYEQYF
NA	NA	TRBV4-1	15	TRBJ1-4	TGCGCCAGCAGCTATACAGCGGGAGCTAATGAAAAACTGTTTTTT	CASSYTAGANEKLFF
NA	TRBD1	TRBV6-1	17	TRBJ2-2	TGTGCCAGCAGTGGCCGGGACAGGGAAACGAACACCGGGGAGCTGTTTTTT	CASSGRDRETNTGELFF
NA	TRBD2	TRBV24-1	17	TRBJ2-1	TGTGCCACCAGTGGCGCTAGCGGGAGGGCCGGGTACAATGAGCAGTTCTTC	CATSGASGRAGYNEQFF
NA	NA	TRBV19	15	TRBJ1-5	TGTGCCACTCAGGAGGGGAGCCTTCGCAATCAGCCCCAGCATTTT	CATQEGSLRNQPQHF
NA	NA	TRBV5-1	15	TRBJ1-4	TGCGCCAGCAGCGCCCGATCCGTCGGGGATGAAAAACTGTTTTTT	CASSARSVGDEKLFF
NA	NA	TRBV11-2	15	TRBJ2-7	TGTGCCAGCAGCCCCTTGAGGAGTGGAGTTTACGAGCAGTACTTC	CASSPLRSGVYEQYF
NA	NA	TRBV14	18	TRBJ1-4	TGTGCCAGCAGCCAATTGAAAGTTGGGACAAGAATGAATGAAAAACTGTTTTTT	CASSQLKVGTRMNEKLFF
NA	NA	TRBV27	15	TRBJ2-1	TGTGCCAGCAGTCCTTGGGCGGGTGGTATGTATGAGCAGTTCTTC	CASSPWAGGMYEQFF